A single sample gave rise to the 25 T cell receptor beta chains below, sequenced in a study of CD8 T cells in ankylosing spondylitis. The study, taken as a whole, reports: One TCR beta motif, made up of about 8 highly homologous variants, appeared characteristic of ankylosing spondylitis blood.

These receptors have no known antigen. TCRdb independently ran MiXCR on the 5' RACE reads; one entry per CDR3 protein. The sample shows under 850,000 distinct CDR3 sequences, 15% to 20% of them seen only once. Sequenced input: blood, either unsorted or a sorted T cell fraction (not recorded which). These receptor sequences come from a male donor with ankylosing spondylitis.

The chain carries TRBV5-1 and TRBJ2-7, with 7 bases lining up with TRBD2. This CDR3 spans 15 amino acids. Germline V gene data show CDR1 as SGHRS and CDR2 as YFSETQ. The V gene end was trimmed by 4 bases and the J gene end by 3 bases; junction bases not matched to a gene: 10. Written as DNA, the CDR3 is TGCGCCAGCAGCCCGCTTTGGGGAGGGGACTACGAGCAGTACTTC. Its translation: CASSPLWGGDYEQYF.

The V gene is TRBV11-2, the J gene TRBJ1-1; weak D call: TRBD1 (6 bases). The ends were cut back, 0 bases at V and 10 bases at J, with 12 bases in the middle. This CDR3 has 13 residues. The V gene's germline CDR1 is SGHAT and CDR2 FQNNGV. The CDR3 DNA follows: TGTGCCAGCAGCTTAGATCTGGGGGCTGTAGCTTTCTTT. It specifies CASSLDLGAVAFF. Full variable domain (rest looked up from reference TRBV11-2 and TRBJ1-1): EAGVAQSPRYKIIEKRQSVAFWCNPISGHATLYWYQQILGQGPKLLIQFQNNGVVDDSQLPKDRFSAERLKGVDSTLKIQPAKLEDSAVYLCASSLDLGAVAFFGQGTRLTVV.

This clonotype was recorded a few times. The chain has TRBV5-1 and TRBJ1-6; D call uncertain. The V gene lost 3 bases and the J gene lost 11 bases, with 18 bases spanning the gap. Germline CDR1 is SGHRS and CDR2 is YFSETQ. The CDR3 length is 15 residues. In nucleotides, the CDR3 is TGCGCCAGCAGCTCCGACTCCCGAGGTCTGGCACCCCTCCACTTT. It codes for CASSSDSRGLAPLHF.

The sample holds a few counts of this clonotype. The V call is TRBV11-2, the J call TRBJ2-7, with a possible D match to TRBD1 (5 bases). V shed 3 bases and J shed 0 bases, with 21 bases lying between them. Looked up from germline, CDR1 is SGHAT and CDR2 is FQNNGV. This CDR3 region has 18 residues. The CDR3 loop reads CASSLWGTFNRNSYEQYF. CDR3 nucleotide sequence: TGTGCCAGCAGCTTGTGGGGCACGTTCAACAGAAACTCCTACGAGCAGTACTTC.

This clonotype occurred a few times. The V call is TRBV11-1, the J call TRBJ2-1, with 11 bases matching TRBD2. The CDR3 runs to 18 residues. Unmatched junction bases numbered 15, after V lost 4 bases and J lost 7 bases. The germline V gene encodes CDR1 SGHAT and CDR2 FQDESV (reference sequence). CDR3 sequence: CASSSGTSGSLGGNEQFF. The CDR3 coding sequence is TGTGCCAGCAGCTCTGGTACTAGCGGGAGCCTGGGAGGTAATGAGCAGTTCTTC.

The chain couples TRBV29-1 to TRBJ2-5; 7 bases map to TRBD1. Germline CDR1 and CDR2: SQVTM and ANQGSEA. V trimming: 3 bases; J trimming: 2 bases; junction bases outside the gene matches: 6. There are 14 residues in the CDR3. CDR3 residues: CSVDPGQFQETQYF. Here the CDR3 DNA reads TGCAGCGTTGACCCGGGACAGTTTCAAGAGACCCAGTACTTC.

This clonotype came up a few times. J is TRBJ2-7 and V is TRBV7-3, with TRBD2 identical over 11 bases. Looked up from germline, CDR1 is SGHTA and CDR2 is FQGTGA. Trimming removed 5 bases from V and 4 bases from J; junction bases left unmatched: 7. The CDR3 runs to 15 residues. CDR3 sequence reads: CASSLASGGTYEQYF. CDR3 in DNA: TGTGCCAGCAGCCTAGCTAGCGGGGGGACGTACGAGCAGTACTTC.

This clonotype has just a few counts. The chain combines TRBV10-2 with TRBJ2-1; 10 positions agree with TRBD2. V shed 8 bases and J 7 bases; nucleotides not matched to a gene: 11. Germline CDR1 reads WSHSY; CDR2 reads SAAADI. The CDR3 runs 15 residues. CDR3 loop: CASAHGTSAGNEQFF. CDR3 in DNA: TGCGCCAGCGCCCACGGGACTAGCGCAGGGAATGAGCAGTTCTTC.

This clonotype was picked up a small number of times. This sequence joins TRBV5-1 and TRBJ2-3; TRBD1 matches at 8 bases. The CDR3 sequence is 15 residues long. Trimming cost V 1 base and J 2 bases; bases outside gene matches: 3. Germline CDR1 and CDR2: SGHRS and YFSETQ. The CDR3 nucleotides read TGCGCCAGCAGCTTGAGGGGACAGGCCACAGATACGCAGTATTTT. It specifies CASSLRGQATDTQYF.

V usage is TRBV12-5 and J usage is TRBJ2-2, with 9 bases identical to TRBD2. The CDR3 length is 15 residues. In germline, CDR1 is LGHNT, CDR2 FRNRAP. V was pared by 6 bases and J by 4 bases, with 6 bases of the junction left unmatched. The CDR3 loop is CASGDGLAITGELFF. The DNA of the CDR3 is TGTGCTAGTGGGGATGGACTAGCGATCACCGGGGAGCTGTTTTTT.

A few counts support this clonotype. In DNA form, the CDR3 reads TGCGCCAGCAGCTTGGTGTCGACCAAAACCGGGGAGCTGTTTTTT. Protein product: CASSLVSTKTGELFF. The V call is TRBV5-1, the J call TRBJ2-2, with unresolved D. Germline CDR1 reads SGHRS; CDR2 reads YFSETQ. This CDR3 region has 15 residues. V lost 0 bases and J 5 bases, leaving 11 bases between the germline ends.

This clonotype was observed a few times. The chain carries TRBV29-1 and TRBJ2-2; TRBD2 aligns across 7 bases. Trimming took 6 bases from V and 0 from J; bases not matched to a gene: 1. CDR3 length equals 13 residues. The germline V gene encodes CDR1 SQVTM and CDR2 ANQGSEA. The CDR3 loop is CSVGLANTGELFF. As DNA, the CDR3 is TGCAGCGTCGGACTAGCGAACACCGGGGAGCTGTTTTTT.

In its sample, this clonotype was seen a few times. CDR3 in DNA: TGTGCCAGCAGTTTAAGTTCCCTGGGGTTGGGGCTAGCGGGAGAAATTGGGGGCAATGAGCAGTTCTTC. The encoded protein is CASSLSSLGLGLAGEIGGNEQFF. The V gene is TRBV12-3 or TRBV12-4, the J gene TRBJ2-1; TRBD2 matches 10 bases. The CDR3 spans 23 residues. V shed 2 bases and J 6 bases; nucleotides not matched to a gene: 28.

This clonotype was recorded a few times. V usage is TRBV4-3 and J usage is TRBJ2-3, with D maybe TRBD2 (5 bases). V shed 1 base and J shed 1 base, with 9 bases lying between them. This CDR3 region has 15 residues. Germline CDR1 and CDR2: LGHNA and YSLEER. The CDR3, as DNA: TGCGCCAGCAGCCAAGGAGGGATCGGCACAGATACGCAGTATTTT. Amino acids: CASSQGGIGTDTQYF.

In its sample, this clonotype was seen a few times. The chain combines TRBV5-1 with TRBJ2-5; 13 bases align to TRBD2. Germline trimming cut 4 bases from V and 4 bases from J; bases unmatched to any gene: 13. The CDR3 contains 18 residues. Looked up from germline, CDR1 is SGHRS and CDR2 is YFSETQ. CDR3 region: CASSLPGLAGVGRETQYF. In DNA form, the CDR3 reads TGCGCCAGCAGCCTCCCCGGACTAGCGGGAGTCGGTAGAGAGACCCAGTACTTC.

The genes are TRBV30 and TRBJ2-3; perhaps TRBD1 as D (6 bases). CDR3 length: 15 residues. Trimming shortened V by 0 bases and J by 2 bases, and 12 bases separated the two germline ends. CDR1 is GTSNPN and CDR2 is SVGIG in the germline V gene (reference sequence). The CDR3 coding sequence is TGTGCCTGGAGTGTGGGGGCATACTTCACAGATACGCAGTATTTT. It encodes CAWSVGAYFTDTQYF.

This clonotype was detected a few times. V usage is TRBV5-1 and J usage is TRBJ2-1, with TRBD2 identical over 7 bases. V was pared by 0 bases and J by 3 bases, with 3 bases of the junction left unmatched. CDR3 length equals 15 residues. From germline, CDR1 is SGHRS and CDR2 YFSETQ. The CDR3 DNA sequence: TGCGCCAGCAGCTTGGCTGGGGACTACTACAATGAGCAGTTCTTC. Amino acid sequence: CASSLAGDYYNEQFF.

This clonotype occurred a few times. The J gene is TRBJ1-1, the V gene TRBV7-2; D gene unclear. Trimming took off 5 bases at V and 8 bases at J, with 15 bases between the two ends. The CDR3 spans 13 residues. CDR1 is SGHTA, CDR2 FQGNSA, per germline. The DNA of the CDR3 is TGTGCCAGCAGCCCCCATCCATCGAGAGAAGCTTTCTTT. Protein sequence: CASSPHPSREAFF.

The chain employs TRBV15 and TRBJ1-4; unclear D gene. Trimming cost V 3 bases and J 7 bases, with 18 bases left between them. The CDR3 spans 16 residues. The germline V gene has CDR1 LNHNV and CDR2 YYDKDF (reference sequence). CDR3 DNA: TGTGCCACCAGCAGGGACCGTGGCGGGTTTGGTGAAAAACTGTTTTTT. Residues: CATSRDRGGFGEKLFF.

This clonotype was recorded a few times. This chain uses TRBV16 with TRBJ1-1; 8 bases are shared with TRBD1. V gave up 0 bases and J gave up 1 base; unmatched junction bases: 1. Germline values: CDR1 KGHSY, CDR2 FQNENV. The CDR3 extends over 15 amino acids. Written as DNA, the CDR3 is TGTGCCAGCAGCCAATCGACAGGGGCGAACACTGAAGCTTTCTTT. It translates to CASSQSTGANTEAFF.

In its sample, this clonotype was seen a few times. V is TRBV12-3 or TRBV12-4 and J is TRBJ2-5, with 7 bases identical to TRBD1. V lost 5 bases, J lost 3 bases, and 9 bases stayed unmatched. This CDR3 has 15 amino acids. For the CDR3, the DNA is TGTGCCAGCAGTGCCCGACAGGGCATAGAAGAGACCCAGTACTTC. This encodes CASSARQGIEETQYF.

The V call is TRBV7-9, the J call TRBJ2-7; TRBD2 might be the D (6 bases). The CDR3 runs to 14 residues. CDR1 and CDR2 from the germline V gene are SEHNR and FQNEAQ (reference sequence). The V end was cut by 5 bases, the J end by 3 bases, with 14 bases between. The DNA of the CDR3 is TGTGCCAGCAGCCCTCGGGAGAGTTACTACGAGCAGTACTTC. Protein: CASSPRESYYEQYF. Variable domain in full (rest from reference TRBV7-9 and TRBJ2-7): DTGVSQNPRHKITKRGQNVTFRCDPISEHNRLYWYRQTLGQGPEFLTYFQNEAQLEKSRLLSDRFSAERPKGSFSTLEIQRTEQGDSAMYLCASSPRESYYEQYFGPGTRLTVT.

The chain has TRBV7-9 and TRBJ1-1; no definite D call. CDR1 is SEHNR, CDR2 FQNEAQ, per germline (reference sequence). The CDR3 length is 12 residues. CDR3 sequence reads: CALGTMNTEAFF. CDR3 coding DNA: TGTGCTTTAGGCACCATGAACACTGAAGCTTTCTTT. Full variable domain (rest looked up from reference TRBV7-9 and TRBJ1-1): DTGVSQNPRHKITKRGQNVTFRCDPISEHNRLYWYRQTLGQGPEFLTYFQNEAQLEKSRLLSDRFSAERPKGSFSTLEIQRTEQGDSAMYLCALGTMNTEAFFGQGTRLTVV.

The chain employs TRBV7-2 and TRBJ2-5, with D possibly matching TRBD1 (6 bases). Between the trimmed V and J ends, which lost 5 bases and 4 bases, there was a span of 17 bases. Per germline, CDR1 SGHTA and CDR2 FQGNSA. The CDR3 has 15 amino acids. DNA for the CDR3: TGTGCCAGCAGCGCTTTGGACAGATTTTTAGAGACCCAGTACTTC. This codes for CASSALDRFLETQYF.

A few counts support this clonotype. This sequence joins TRBV6-7 and TRBJ1-3, with D possibly being TRBD1 (6 bases). TRBV6-7 is marked as an open reading frame, function uncertain. This CDR3 comprises 13 residues. V was trimmed by 11 bases and J by 0 bases, leaving 11 bases between them. In nucleotides, the CDR3 is TGTGCCCACGACAGGTGCTCTGGAAACACCATATATTTT. It specifies CAHDRCSGNTIYF.